A selection of T cell receptor beta chains follows, all from one sample in a study of blood T cell repertoires in COVID-19. Data came from immunoSEQ multiplex PCR; TCRdb stores just in-frame clones and leaves some out. Among around 100,000 clones listed, around 90% were seen once. Specimen: peripheral blood. These receptors were collected from a man in his fifties or sixties with active COVID-19. CDR3s include the opening cysteine and the closing phenylalanine or tryptophan. The order of the fields is V gene, D gene, clone size, J gene, CDR3 protein, CDR3 DNA. A D gene is named only where the DNA matches it firmly. Rows give clone size only sometimes, using once, few, many, or a class for an expanded clone.

v_call: TRBV6-5; d_call: .; clone_size: .; j_call: TRBJ2-7; cdr3_aa: CASSQGGEQYF; cdr3_nt: TGTGCCAGCAGCCAGGGGGGCGAGCAGTACTTC
v_call: TRBV4-2; d_call: TRBD2; clone_size: .; j_call: TRBJ2-2; cdr3_aa: CASSQDPTSGGAPGELFF; cdr3_nt: TGTGCCAGCAGCCAAGATCCCACTAGCGGGGGGGCCCCCGGGGAGCTGTTTTTT
v_call: TRBV4-2; d_call: .; clone_size: .; j_call: TRBJ1-4; cdr3_aa: CASSQDLGKNEKLFF; cdr3_nt: TGTGCCAGCAGCCAAGATCTCGGGAAGAATGAAAAACTGTTTTTT
v_call: TRBV6-5; d_call: .; clone_size: .; j_call: TRBJ1-3; cdr3_aa: CASSRRGSVGNTIYF; cdr3_nt: TGTGCCAGCAGCCGGCGGGGTTCGGTTGGAAACACCATATATTTT
v_call: TRBV11-1; d_call: .; clone_size: once; j_call: TRBJ1-2; cdr3_aa: CASSLDGDGYTF; cdr3_nt: TGTGCCAGCAGCTTAGATGGAGATGGCTACACCTTC
v_call: TRBV11-3; d_call: TRBD2; clone_size: .; j_call: TRBJ2-3; cdr3_aa: CASSAAGGTGSDTQYF; cdr3_nt: TGTGCCAGCAGCGCAGCGGGGGGAACGGGCTCGGATACGCAGTATTTT
v_call: TRBV7-9; d_call: .; clone_size: .; j_call: TRBJ1-3; cdr3_aa: CASSLAGRSGSGNTIYF; cdr3_nt: TGTGCCAGCAGCTTAGCGGGTCGTTCGGGGTCTGGAAACACCATATATTTT
v_call: TRBV5-4; d_call: .; clone_size: .; j_call: TRBJ2-7; cdr3_aa: CASSSGRGIPYEQYF; cdr3_nt: TGTGCCAGCAGCTCAGGGAGGGGGATCCCCTACGAGCAGTACTTC
v_call: TRBV18; d_call: .; clone_size: .; j_call: TRBJ2-5; cdr3_aa: CASSLREQETQYF; cdr3_nt: TGTGCCAGCTCACTCAGGGAACAAGAGACCCAGTACTTC
v_call: TRBV10-3; d_call: TRBD2; clone_size: .; j_call: TRBJ2-2; cdr3_aa: CAASRSSGGVSGELFF; cdr3_nt: TGTGCCGCCAGCCGTTCTAGCGGGGGCGTCTCCGGGGAGCTGTTTTTT
v_call: TRBV7-9; d_call: .; clone_size: .; j_call: TRBJ2-7; cdr3_aa: CASSSGTPSRGYEQYF; cdr3_nt: TGTGCCAGCAGCTCCGGGACCCCCTCCCGGGGGTACGAGCAGTACTTC
v_call: TRBV18; d_call: .; clone_size: .; j_call: TRBJ2-2; cdr3_aa: CASRNTGELFF; cdr3_nt: TGTGCCAGCCGGAACACCGGGGAGCTGTTTTTT
v_call: TRBV7-2; d_call: TRBD1; clone_size: .; j_call: TRBJ2-7; cdr3_aa: CASSSSLGTGFYEQYF; cdr3_nt: TGTGCCAGCAGCTCCAGCCTTGGGACAGGGTTCTACGAGCAGTACTTC
v_call: TRBV19; d_call: .; clone_size: .; j_call: TRBJ1-2; cdr3_aa: CASSAAAYGYTF; cdr3_nt: TGTGCCAGTAGTGCGGCAGCCTATGGCTACACCTTC
v_call: TRBV7-2; d_call: .; clone_size: .; j_call: TRBJ2-7; cdr3_aa: CASSFGALYEQYF; cdr3_nt: TGTGCCAGCAGCTTTGGGGCACTCTACGAGCAGTACTTC
v_call: TRBV19; d_call: .; clone_size: .; j_call: TRBJ2-3; cdr3_aa: CASSLPNRDLLDTQYF; cdr3_nt: TGTGCCAGTAGTCTCCCCAACAGGGATCTCTTAGATACGCAGTATTTT
v_call: TRBV7-9; d_call: TRBD2; clone_size: .; j_call: TRBJ2-3; cdr3_aa: CASSTGLVASTDTQYF; cdr3_nt: TGTGCCAGCAGCACCGGACTAGTTGCCTCCACAGATACGCAGTATTTT
v_call: TRBV6-5; d_call: TRBD1; clone_size: .; j_call: TRBJ2-7; cdr3_aa: CASSYSGQGFYEQYF; cdr3_nt: TGTGCCAGCAGCTACTCGGGACAGGGCTTCTACGAGCAGTACTTC
v_call: TRBV5-1; d_call: TRBD2; clone_size: .; j_call: TRBJ2-1; cdr3_aa: CASSGLGTSGGRSYNEQFF; cdr3_nt: TGCGCCAGCAGCGGTCTCGGGACTAGCGGGGGCCGCTCCTACAATGAGCAGTTCTTC
v_call: TRBV9; d_call: .; clone_size: .; j_call: TRBJ1-3; cdr3_aa: CASSVGGVLSGNTIYF; cdr3_nt: TGTGCCAGCAGCGTAGGCGGAGTTCTCTCTGGAAACACCATATATTTT
v_call: TRBV4-2; d_call: .; clone_size: .; j_call: TRBJ2-5; cdr3_aa: CASSQDPGETQYF; cdr3_nt: TGTGCCAGCAGCCAAGATCCGGGGGAGACCCAGTACTTC
v_call: TRBV6-6; d_call: .; clone_size: .; j_call: TRBJ2-3; cdr3_aa: CASSQTSYGTDTQYF; cdr3_nt: TGTGCCAGCAGTCAAACTAGCTACGGCACAGATACGCAGTATTTT
v_call: TRBV6-7; d_call: .; clone_size: .; j_call: TRBJ1-3; cdr3_aa: CASSYAGRSGNTIYF; cdr3_nt: TGTGCCAGCAGTTATGCGGGTAGGTCTGGAAACACCATATATTTT
v_call: TRBV5-1; d_call: .; clone_size: .; j_call: TRBJ2-5; cdr3_aa: CASSLGTSQETQYF; cdr3_nt: TGCGCCAGCAGCTTGGGGACAAGCCAAGAGACCCAGTACTTC
v_call: TRBV5-1; d_call: .; clone_size: .; j_call: TRBJ1-1; cdr3_aa: CASSSTKTTEAFF; cdr3_nt: TGCGCCAGCAGCTCGACAAAGACCACTGAAGCTTTCTTT
v_call: TRBV5-6; d_call: .; clone_size: .; j_call: TRBJ2-7; cdr3_aa: CASSLAGPYEQYF; cdr3_nt: TGTGCCAGCAGCTTGGCAGGGCCCTACGAGCAGTACTTC
v_call: TRBV30; d_call: TRBD1; clone_size: .; j_call: TRBJ2-1; cdr3_aa: CAWRDRGIF; cdr3_nt: TGTGCCTGGCGGGACAGGGGGATCTTC
v_call: TRBV6-7; d_call: TRBD1; clone_size: .; j_call: TRBJ1-1; cdr3_aa: CASSYSLQGERTEAFF; cdr3_nt: TGTGCCAGCAGTTACTCCCTACAGGGGGAGCGGACTGAAGCTTTCTTT
v_call: TRBV7-8; d_call: .; clone_size: .; j_call: TRBJ2-2; cdr3_aa: CASRGVANTGELFF; cdr3_nt: TGTGCCAGCAGAGGGGTAGCGAACACCGGGGAGCTGTTTTTT
v_call: TRBV3-1/TRBV3-2; d_call: TRBD1; clone_size: few; j_call: TRBJ1-5; cdr3_aa: CASSHGRDSHQPQHF; cdr3_nt: TGTGCCAGCAGCCATGGCCGGGACAGCCATCAGCCCCAGCATTTT
v_call: TRBV7-9; d_call: .; clone_size: .; j_call: TRBJ1-2; cdr3_aa: CASNHRGEANYGYTF; cdr3_nt: TGTGCCAGCAATCATCGGGGAGAGGCTAACTATGGCTACACCTTC
v_call: TRBV3-1/TRBV3-2; d_call: TRBD2; clone_size: .; j_call: TRBJ2-7; cdr3_aa: CASSPGLAGAYEQYF; cdr3_nt: TGTGCCAGCAGCCCTGGTTTAGCGGGGGCCTACGAGCAGTACTTC
v_call: TRBV5-4; d_call: .; clone_size: .; j_call: TRBJ2-2; cdr3_aa: CASSPGVSQGNTGELFF; cdr3_nt: TGTGCCAGCAGCCCGGGGGTTAGTCAGGGGAACACCGGGGAGCTGTTTTTT
v_call: TRBV7-2; d_call: .; clone_size: .; j_call: TRBJ2-2; cdr3_aa: CASKDGQPMSTGELFF; cdr3_nt: TGTGCCAGCAAAGACGGACAACCTATGAGCACCGGGGAGCTGTTTTTT
v_call: TRBV19; d_call: TRBD1; clone_size: .; j_call: TRBJ1-4; cdr3_aa: CASSIRTGVNEKLFF; cdr3_nt: TGTGCCAGTAGTATAAGGACAGGTGTGAATGAAAAACTGTTTTTT
v_call: TRBV18; d_call: TRBD2; clone_size: .; j_call: TRBJ2-3; cdr3_aa: CASSPLTSGGSDTQYF; cdr3_nt: TGTGCCAGCTCACCATTGACTAGCGGGGGGTCAGATACGCAGTATTTT
v_call: TRBV7-9; d_call: TRBD1; clone_size: .; j_call: TRBJ1-1; cdr3_aa: CASSGPSPLRDRGNTEAFF; cdr3_nt: TGTGCCAGCAGCGGACCTTCACCCCTCCGGGACAGAGGTAACACTGAAGCTTTCTTT
v_call: TRBV6-4; d_call: TRBD2; clone_size: few; j_call: TRBJ2-1; cdr3_aa: CASSPNGLAGDEQFF; cdr3_nt: TGTGCCAGCAGCCCAAACGGACTAGCGGGGGATGAGCAGTTCTTC
v_call: TRBV29-1; d_call: .; clone_size: .; j_call: TRBJ2-3; cdr3_aa: CSVESSGTDTQYF; cdr3_nt: TGCAGCGTTGAGTCTAGCGGCACAGATACGCAGTATTTT
v_call: TRBV4-1; d_call: .; clone_size: .; j_call: TRBJ2-6; cdr3_aa: CASSQLGPGANVLTF; cdr3_nt: TGCGCCAGCAGCCAATTGGGGCCTGGGGCCAACGTCCTGACTTTC
v_call: TRBV21-1; d_call: .; clone_size: .; j_call: TRBJ2-7; cdr3_aa: CASSAIGQLAYEQYF; cdr3_nt: TGTGCCAGCAGCGCGATCGGACAGCTTGCCTACGAGCAGTACTTC
v_call: TRBV21-1; d_call: .; clone_size: .; j_call: TRBJ2-5; cdr3_aa: CASSKVGETGVAEETQYF; cdr3_nt: TGTGCCAGCAGCAAAGTAGGGGAGACAGGGGTAGCAGAAGAGACCCAGTACTTC
v_call: TRBV5-6; d_call: .; clone_size: .; j_call: TRBJ2-7; cdr3_aa: CASSLGGLSYEQYF; cdr3_nt: TGTGCCAGCAGCTTGGGAGGGCTCTCCTACGAGCAGTACTTC
v_call: TRBV7-2; d_call: .; clone_size: .; j_call: TRBJ2-1; cdr3_aa: CASSLNTRTEQFF; cdr3_nt: TGTGCCAGCAGCTTAAATACTAGAACTGAGCAGTTCTTC
v_call: TRBV5-1; d_call: TRBD1; clone_size: once; j_call: TRBJ2-1; cdr3_aa: CASTQDRAGGEQFF; cdr3_nt: TGCGCCAGCACCCAGGACAGGGCAGGGGGTGAGCAGTTCTTC
v_call: TRBV19; d_call: .; clone_size: .; j_call: TRBJ1-3; cdr3_aa: CASSRERGSSGNTIYF; cdr3_nt: TGTGCCAGTAGTAGAGAAAGGGGAAGCTCTGGAAACACCATATATTTT
v_call: TRBV13; d_call: TRBD2; clone_size: .; j_call: TRBJ2-1; cdr3_aa: CASTRGEGRPSYNEQFF; cdr3_nt: TGTGCCAGCACCCGGGGGGAAGGAAGACCCTCCTACAATGAGCAGTTCTTC
v_call: TRBV2; d_call: TRBD1; clone_size: .; j_call: TRBJ1-2; cdr3_aa: CASKRDSNYGYTF; cdr3_nt: TGTGCCAGCAAACGGGACAGTAACTATGGCTACACCTTC
v_call: TRBV27; d_call: .; clone_size: .; j_call: TRBJ1-1; cdr3_aa: CASSFGTLQAEAFF; cdr3_nt: TGTGCCAGCAGTTTCGGTACTCTCCAGGCCGAAGCTTTCTTT
v_call: TRBV5-1; d_call: TRBD1; clone_size: few; j_call: TRBJ2-7; cdr3_aa: CASSTTGALPSYEQYF; cdr3_nt: TGCGCCAGCAGCACGACAGGGGCCCTCCCCTCCTACGAGCAGTACTTC
v_call: TRBV7-2; d_call: TRBD1; clone_size: .; j_call: TRBJ1-2; cdr3_aa: CASSSQRDRSGYTF; cdr3_nt: TGTGCCAGCAGCTCCCAGAGGGACAGATCTGGCTACACCTTC